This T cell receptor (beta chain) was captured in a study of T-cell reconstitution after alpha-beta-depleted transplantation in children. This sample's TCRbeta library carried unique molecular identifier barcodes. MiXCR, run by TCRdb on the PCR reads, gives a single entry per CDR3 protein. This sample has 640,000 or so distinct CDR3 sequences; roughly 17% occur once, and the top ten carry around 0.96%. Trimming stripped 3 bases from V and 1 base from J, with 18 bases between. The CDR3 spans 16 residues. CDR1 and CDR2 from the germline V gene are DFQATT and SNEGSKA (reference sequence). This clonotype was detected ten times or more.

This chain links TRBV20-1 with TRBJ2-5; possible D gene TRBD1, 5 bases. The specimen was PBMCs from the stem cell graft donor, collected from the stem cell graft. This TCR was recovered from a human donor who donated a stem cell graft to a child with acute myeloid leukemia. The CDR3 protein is CSARFRPGKIQETQYF. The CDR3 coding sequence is TGCAGTGCTAGGTTTCGGCCAGGGAAGATCCAAGAGACCCAGTACTTC.